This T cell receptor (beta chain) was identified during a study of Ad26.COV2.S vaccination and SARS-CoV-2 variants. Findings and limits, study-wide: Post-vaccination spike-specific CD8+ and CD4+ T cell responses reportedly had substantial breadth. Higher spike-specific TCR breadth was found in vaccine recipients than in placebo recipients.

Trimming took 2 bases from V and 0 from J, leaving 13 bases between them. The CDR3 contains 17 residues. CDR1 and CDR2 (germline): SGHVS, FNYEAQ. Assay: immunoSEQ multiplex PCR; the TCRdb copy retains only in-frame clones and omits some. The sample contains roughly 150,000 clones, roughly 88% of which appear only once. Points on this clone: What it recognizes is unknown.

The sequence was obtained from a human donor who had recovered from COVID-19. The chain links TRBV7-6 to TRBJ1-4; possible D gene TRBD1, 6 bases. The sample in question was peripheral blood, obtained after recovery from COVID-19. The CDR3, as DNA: TGTGCCAGCAGCTTAAGGGGGGACGGGACAACTAATGAAAAACTGTTTTTT. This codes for CASSLRGDGTTNEKLFF.